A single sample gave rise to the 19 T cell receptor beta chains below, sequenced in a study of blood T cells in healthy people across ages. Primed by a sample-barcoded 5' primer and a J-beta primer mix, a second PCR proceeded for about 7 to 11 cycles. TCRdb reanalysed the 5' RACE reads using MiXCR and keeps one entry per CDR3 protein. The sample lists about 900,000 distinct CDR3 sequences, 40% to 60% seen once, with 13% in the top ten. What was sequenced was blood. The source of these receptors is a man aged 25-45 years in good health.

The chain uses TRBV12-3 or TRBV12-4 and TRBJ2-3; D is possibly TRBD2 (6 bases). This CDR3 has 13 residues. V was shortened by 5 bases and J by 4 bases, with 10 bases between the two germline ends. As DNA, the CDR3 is TGTGCCAGCAGTACCAGGGAGGCAGATACGCAGTATTTT. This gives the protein CASSTREADTQYF.

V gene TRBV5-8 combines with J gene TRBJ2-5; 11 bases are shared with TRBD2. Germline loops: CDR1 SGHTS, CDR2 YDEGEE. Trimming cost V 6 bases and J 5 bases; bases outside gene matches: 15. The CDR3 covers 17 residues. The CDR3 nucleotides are TGTGCCAGCACCCAGGGAGCTAGCGGGGGGCTGTTGGAGACCCAGTACTTC. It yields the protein CASTQGASGGLLETQYF.

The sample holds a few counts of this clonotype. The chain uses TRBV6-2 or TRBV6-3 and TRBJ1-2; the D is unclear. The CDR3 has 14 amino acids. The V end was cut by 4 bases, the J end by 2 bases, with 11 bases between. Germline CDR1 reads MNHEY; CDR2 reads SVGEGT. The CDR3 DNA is TGTGCCAGCAGTTGGGCAGGCTCCAACTATGGCTACACCTTC. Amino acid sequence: CASSWAGSNYGYTF.

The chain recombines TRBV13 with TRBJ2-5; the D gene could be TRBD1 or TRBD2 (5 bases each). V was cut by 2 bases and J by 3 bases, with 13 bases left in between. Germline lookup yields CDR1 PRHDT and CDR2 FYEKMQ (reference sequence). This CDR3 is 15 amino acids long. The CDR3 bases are TGTGCCAGCAGCTTAAGCCTGCAGGGAGAAGAGACCCAGTACTTC. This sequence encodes CASSLSLQGEETQYF.

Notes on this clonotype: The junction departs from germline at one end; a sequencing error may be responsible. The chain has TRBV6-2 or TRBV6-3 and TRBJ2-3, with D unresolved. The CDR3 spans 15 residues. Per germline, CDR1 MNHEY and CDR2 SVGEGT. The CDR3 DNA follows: TGTGCCAGCAATCCCGGAACTCTTCGAGGCGATACGCGGTATTTT. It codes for CASNPGTLRGDTRYF.

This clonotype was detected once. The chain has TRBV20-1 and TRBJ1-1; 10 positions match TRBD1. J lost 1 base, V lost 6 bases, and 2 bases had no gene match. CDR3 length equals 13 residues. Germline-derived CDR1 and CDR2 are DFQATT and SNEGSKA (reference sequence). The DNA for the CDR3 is TGCAGTGCCTGGACAGGGGGGAACACTGAAGCTTTCTTT. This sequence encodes CSAWTGGNTEAFF.

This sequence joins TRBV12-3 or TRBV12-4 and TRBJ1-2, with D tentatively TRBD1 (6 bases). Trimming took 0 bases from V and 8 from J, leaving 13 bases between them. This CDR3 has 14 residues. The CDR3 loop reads CASSLAPGVGGYTF. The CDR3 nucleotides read TGTGCCAGCAGTTTAGCGCCAGGGGTGGGCGGCTACACCTTC.

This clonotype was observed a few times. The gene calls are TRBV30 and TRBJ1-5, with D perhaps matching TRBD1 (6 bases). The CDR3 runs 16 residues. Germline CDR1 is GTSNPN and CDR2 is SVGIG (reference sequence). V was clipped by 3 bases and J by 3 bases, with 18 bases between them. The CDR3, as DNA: TGTGCCTGGAGCCAAAGGGGGAGAGGGGACAATCAGCCCCAGCATTTT. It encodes CAWSQRGRGDNQPQHF.

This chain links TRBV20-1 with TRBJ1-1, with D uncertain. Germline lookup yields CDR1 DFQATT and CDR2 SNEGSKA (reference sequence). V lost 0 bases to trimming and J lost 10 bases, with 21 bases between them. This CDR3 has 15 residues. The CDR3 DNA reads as TGCAGTGCTAGAGACCCGAACGGGCGAGCTGATGGAGCTTTCTTT. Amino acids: CSARDPNGRADGAFF.

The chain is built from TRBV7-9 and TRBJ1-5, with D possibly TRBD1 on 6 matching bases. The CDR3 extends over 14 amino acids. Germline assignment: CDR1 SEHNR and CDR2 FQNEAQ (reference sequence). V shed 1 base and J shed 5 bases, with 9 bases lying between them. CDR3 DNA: TGTGCCAGCAGCTTAGGCGACAGGTATCAGCCCCAGCATTTT. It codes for CASSLGDRYQPQHF.

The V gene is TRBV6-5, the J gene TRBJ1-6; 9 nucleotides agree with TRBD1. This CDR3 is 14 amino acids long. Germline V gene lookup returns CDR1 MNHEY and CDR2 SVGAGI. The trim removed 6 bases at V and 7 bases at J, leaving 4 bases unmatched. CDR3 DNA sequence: TGTGCCAGCAGCCGGGACAGGGCGAATTCACCCCTCCACTTT. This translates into CASSRDRANSPLHF.

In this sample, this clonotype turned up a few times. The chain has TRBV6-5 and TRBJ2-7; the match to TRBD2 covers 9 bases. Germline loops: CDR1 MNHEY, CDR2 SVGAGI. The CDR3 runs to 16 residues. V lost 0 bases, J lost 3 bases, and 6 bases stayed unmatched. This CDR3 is CASSYSGSGGRYEQYF. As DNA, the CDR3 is TGTGCCAGCAGTTACTCAGGAAGCGGGGGGCGCTACGAGCAGTACTTC.

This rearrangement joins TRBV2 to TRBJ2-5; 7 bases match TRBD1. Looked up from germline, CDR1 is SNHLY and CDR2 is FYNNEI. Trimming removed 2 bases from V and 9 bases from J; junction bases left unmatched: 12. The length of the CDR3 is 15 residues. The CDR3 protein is CASSESRQGSRAQYF. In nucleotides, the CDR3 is TGTGCCAGCAGTGAATCGCGACAGGGATCCAGGGCCCAGTACTTC.

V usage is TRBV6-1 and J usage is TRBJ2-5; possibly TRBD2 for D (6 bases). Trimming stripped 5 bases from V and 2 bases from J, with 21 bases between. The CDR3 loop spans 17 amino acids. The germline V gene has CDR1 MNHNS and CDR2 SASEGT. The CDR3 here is CASSPRRLVGGQETQYF. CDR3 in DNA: TGTGCCAGCAGTCCCCGTCGACTAGTCGGGGGACAAGAGACCCAGTACTTC.

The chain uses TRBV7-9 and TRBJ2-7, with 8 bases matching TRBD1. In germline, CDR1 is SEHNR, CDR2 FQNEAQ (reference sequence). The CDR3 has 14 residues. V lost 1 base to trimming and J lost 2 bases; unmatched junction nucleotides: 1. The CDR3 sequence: CASSLGDRTYEQYF. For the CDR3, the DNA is TGTGCCAGCAGCTTAGGGGACAGGACCTACGAGCAGTACTTC.

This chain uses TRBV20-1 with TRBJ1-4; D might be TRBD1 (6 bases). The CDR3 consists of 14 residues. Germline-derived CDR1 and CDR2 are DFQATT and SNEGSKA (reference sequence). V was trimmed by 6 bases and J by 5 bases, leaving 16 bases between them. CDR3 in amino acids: CSAPSQGNNEKLFF. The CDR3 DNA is TGCAGTGCGCCCTCCCAGGGGAACAATGAAAAACTGTTTTTT.

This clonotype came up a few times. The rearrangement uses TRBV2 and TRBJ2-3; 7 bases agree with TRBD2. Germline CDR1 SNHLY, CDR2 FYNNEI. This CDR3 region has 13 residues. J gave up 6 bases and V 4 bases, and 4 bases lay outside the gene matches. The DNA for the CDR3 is TGTGCCAGCAGTGTGGGGAGGGACGATACGCAGTATTTT. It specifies CASSVGRDDTQYF.

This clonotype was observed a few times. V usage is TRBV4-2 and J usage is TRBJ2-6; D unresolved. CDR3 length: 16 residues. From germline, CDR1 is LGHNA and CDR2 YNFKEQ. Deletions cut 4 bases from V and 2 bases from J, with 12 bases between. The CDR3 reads CASSPTWGAGANVLTF. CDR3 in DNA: TGTGCCAGCAGCCCGACATGGGGTGCTGGGGCCAACGTCCTGACTTTC.

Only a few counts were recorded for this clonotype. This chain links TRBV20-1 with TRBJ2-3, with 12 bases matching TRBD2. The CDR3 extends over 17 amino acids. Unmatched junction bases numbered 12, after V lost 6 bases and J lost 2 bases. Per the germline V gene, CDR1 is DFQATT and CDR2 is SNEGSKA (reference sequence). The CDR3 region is CSALTPSGGGHTDTQYF. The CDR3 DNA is TGCAGTGCCCTTACTCCTAGCGGGGGGGGACACACAGATACGCAGTATTTT.